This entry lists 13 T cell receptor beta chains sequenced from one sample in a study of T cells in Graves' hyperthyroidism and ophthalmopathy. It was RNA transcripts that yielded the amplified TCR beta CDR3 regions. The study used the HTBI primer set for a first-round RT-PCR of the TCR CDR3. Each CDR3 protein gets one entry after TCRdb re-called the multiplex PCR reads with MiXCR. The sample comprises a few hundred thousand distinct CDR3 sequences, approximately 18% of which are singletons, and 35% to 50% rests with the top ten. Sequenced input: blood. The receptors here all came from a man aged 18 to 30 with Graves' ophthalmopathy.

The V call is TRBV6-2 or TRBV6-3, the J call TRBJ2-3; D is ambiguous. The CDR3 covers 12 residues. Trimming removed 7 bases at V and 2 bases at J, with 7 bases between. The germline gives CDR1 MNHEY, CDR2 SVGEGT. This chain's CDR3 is CASTGYTDTQYF. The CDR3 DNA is TGTGCCAGCACCGGATACACAGATACGCAGTATTTT.

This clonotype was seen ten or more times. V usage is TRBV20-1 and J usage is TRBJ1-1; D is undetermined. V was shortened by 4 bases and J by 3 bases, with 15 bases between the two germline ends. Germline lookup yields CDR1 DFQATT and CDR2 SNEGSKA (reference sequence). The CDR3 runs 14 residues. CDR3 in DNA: TGCAGTGCTAACCCCCCCCACGGGTACACTGAAGCTTTCTTT. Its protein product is CSANPPHGYTEAFF.

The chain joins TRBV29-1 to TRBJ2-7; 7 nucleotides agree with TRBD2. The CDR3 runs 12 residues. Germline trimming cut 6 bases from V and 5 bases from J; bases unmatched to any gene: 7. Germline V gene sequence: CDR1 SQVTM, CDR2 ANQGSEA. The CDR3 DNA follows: TGCAGCGTGTGGGGGGGGATCAACGAGCAGTACTTC. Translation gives CSVWGGINEQYF.

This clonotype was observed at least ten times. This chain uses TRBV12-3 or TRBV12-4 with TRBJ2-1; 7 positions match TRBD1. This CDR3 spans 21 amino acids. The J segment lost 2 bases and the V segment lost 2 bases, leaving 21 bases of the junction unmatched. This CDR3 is CASSLFSFRTAGTVTYNEQFF. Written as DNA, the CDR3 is TGTGCCAGCAGTTTATTCTCCTTTAGAACCGCCGGGACAGTGACCTACAATGAGCAGTTCTTC.

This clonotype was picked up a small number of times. CDR3 in DNA: TGTGCCAGCAGTTACGCGGGGGGGCTAAACAATGAGCAGTTCTTC. Its translation is CASSYAGGLNNEQFF. This chain connects TRBV14 to TRBJ2-1; 9 bases align to TRBD2. V lost 6 bases to trimming and J lost 5 bases; unmatched junction nucleotides: 8. This CDR3 is 15 amino acids long. Looked up from germline, CDR1 is SGHDN and CDR2 is FVKESK.

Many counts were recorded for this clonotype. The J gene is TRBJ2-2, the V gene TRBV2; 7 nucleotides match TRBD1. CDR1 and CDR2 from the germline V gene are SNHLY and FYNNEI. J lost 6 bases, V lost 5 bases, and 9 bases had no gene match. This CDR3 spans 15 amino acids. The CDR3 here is CASSRDSLVPGELFF. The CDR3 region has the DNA TGTGCCAGCAGTAGGGACAGTTTGGTTCCCGGGGAGCTGTTTTTT.

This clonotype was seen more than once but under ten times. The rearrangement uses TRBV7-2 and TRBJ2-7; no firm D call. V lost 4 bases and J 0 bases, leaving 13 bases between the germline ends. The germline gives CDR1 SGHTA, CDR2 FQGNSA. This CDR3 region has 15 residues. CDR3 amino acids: CASSSPVHPSYEQYF. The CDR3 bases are TGTGCCAGCAGCTCCCCCGTACACCCCTCCTACGAGCAGTACTTC. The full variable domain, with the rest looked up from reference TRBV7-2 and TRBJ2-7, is GAGVSQSPSNKVTEKGKDVELRCDPISGHTALYWYRQSLGQGLEFLIYFQGNSAPDKSGLPSDRFSAERTGGSVSTLTIQRTQQEDSAVYLCASSSPVHPSYEQYFGPGTRLTVT.

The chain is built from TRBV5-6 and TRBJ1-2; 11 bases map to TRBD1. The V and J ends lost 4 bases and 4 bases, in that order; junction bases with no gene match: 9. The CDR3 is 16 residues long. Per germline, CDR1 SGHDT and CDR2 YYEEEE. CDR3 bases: TGTGCCAGCAGCCAAGGACAGGGGGCGCTTGCCTATGGCTACACCTTC. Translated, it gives CASSQGQGALAYGYTF.

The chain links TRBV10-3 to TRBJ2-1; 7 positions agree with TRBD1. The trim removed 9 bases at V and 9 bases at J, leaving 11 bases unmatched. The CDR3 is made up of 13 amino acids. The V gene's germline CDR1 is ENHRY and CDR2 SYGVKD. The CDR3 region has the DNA TGTGCCATAACCGGGACAGACTTGGGTGAGCAGTTCTTC. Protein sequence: CAITGTDLGEQFF.

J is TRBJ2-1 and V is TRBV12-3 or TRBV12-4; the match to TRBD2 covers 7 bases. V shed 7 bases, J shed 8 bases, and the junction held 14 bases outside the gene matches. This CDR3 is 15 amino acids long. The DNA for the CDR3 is TGTGCCAGCATTGGGGGGGGTGGTTCTAGGTATGAGCAGTTCTTC. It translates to CASIGGGGSRYEQFF.

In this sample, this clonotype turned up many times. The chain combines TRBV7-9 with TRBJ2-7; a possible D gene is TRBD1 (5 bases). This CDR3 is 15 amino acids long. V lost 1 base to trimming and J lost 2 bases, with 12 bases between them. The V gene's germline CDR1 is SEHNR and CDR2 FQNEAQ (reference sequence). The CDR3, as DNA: TGTGCCAGCAGCTTAGAGTTGGGCAGGGCCTACGAGCAGTACTTC. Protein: CASSLELGRAYEQYF. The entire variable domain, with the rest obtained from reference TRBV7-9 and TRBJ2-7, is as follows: DTGVSQNPRHKITKRGQNVTFRCDPISEHNRLYWYRQTLGQGPEFLTYFQNEAQLEKSRLLSDRFSAERPKGSFSTLEIQRTEQGDSAMYLCASSLELGRAYEQYFGPGTRLTVT.

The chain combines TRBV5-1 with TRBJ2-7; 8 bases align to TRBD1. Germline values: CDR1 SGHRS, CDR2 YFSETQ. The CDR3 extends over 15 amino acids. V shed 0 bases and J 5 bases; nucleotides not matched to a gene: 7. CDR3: CASSLGGQASDEQYF. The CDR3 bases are TGCGCCAGCAGCTTGGGGGGACAGGCTAGCGACGAGCAGTACTTC.

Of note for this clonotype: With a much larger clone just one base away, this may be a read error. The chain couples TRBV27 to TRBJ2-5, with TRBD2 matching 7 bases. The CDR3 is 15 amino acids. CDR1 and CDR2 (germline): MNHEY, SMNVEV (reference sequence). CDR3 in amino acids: CASRGEAGLQETQCF. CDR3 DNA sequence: TGTGCCAGCAGAGGCGAAGCGGGGTTACAAGAGACCCAGTGCTTC.